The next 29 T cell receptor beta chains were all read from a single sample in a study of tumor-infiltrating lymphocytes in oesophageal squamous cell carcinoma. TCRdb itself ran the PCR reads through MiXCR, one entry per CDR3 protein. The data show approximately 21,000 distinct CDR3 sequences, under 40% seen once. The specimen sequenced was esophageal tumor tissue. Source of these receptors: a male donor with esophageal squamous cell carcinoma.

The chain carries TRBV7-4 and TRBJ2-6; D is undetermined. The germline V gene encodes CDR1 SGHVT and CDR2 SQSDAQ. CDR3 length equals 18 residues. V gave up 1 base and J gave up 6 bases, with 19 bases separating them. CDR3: CASSLGPSLVREANVLTF. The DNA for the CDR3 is TGTGCCAGCAGCTTAGGACCGAGTCTAGTCCGTGAGGCCAACGTCCTGACTTTC. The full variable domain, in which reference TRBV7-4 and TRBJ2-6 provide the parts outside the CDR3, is GAGVSQSPRYKVAKRGRDVALRCDSISGHVTLYWYRQTLGQGSEVLTYSQSDAQRDKSGRPSGRFSAERPERSVSTLKIQRTEQGDSAVYLCASSLGPSLVREANVLTFGAGSRLTVL.

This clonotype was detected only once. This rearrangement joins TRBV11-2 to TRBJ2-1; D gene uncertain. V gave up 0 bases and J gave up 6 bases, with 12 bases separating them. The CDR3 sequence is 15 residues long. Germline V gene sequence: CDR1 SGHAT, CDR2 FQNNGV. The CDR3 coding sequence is TGTGCCAGCAGCTTAGATCTTAGTTCGTTCAATGAGCAGTTCTTC. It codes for CASSLDLSSFNEQFF.

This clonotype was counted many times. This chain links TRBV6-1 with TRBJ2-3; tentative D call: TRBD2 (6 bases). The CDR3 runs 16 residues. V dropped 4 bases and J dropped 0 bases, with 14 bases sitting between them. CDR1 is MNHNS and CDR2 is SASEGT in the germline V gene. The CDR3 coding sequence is TGTGCCAGCAGTGCTCCCCTAGCGACTAGCACAGATACGCAGTATTTT. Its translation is CASSAPLATSTDTQYF.

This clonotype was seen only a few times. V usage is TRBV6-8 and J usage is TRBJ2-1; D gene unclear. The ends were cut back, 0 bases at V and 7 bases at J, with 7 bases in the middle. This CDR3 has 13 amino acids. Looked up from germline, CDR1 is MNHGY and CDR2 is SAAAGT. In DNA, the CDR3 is TGTGCCAGCAGTTACTCTCTCCGTAATGAGCAGTTCTTC. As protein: CASSYSLRNEQFF.

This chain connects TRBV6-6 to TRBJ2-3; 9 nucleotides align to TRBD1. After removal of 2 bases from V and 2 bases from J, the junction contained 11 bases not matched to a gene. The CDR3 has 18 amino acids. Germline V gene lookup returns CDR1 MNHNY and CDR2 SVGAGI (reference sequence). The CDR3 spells CASSYRTGDGIHTDTQYF. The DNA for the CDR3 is TGTGCCAGCAGTTACAGGACAGGGGATGGGATCCACACAGATACGCAGTATTTT.

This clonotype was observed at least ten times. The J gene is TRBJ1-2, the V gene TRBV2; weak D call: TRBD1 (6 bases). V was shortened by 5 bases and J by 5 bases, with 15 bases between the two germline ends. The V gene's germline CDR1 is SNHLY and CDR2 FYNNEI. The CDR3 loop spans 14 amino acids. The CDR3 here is CASSKPGAEYGYTF. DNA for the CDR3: TGTGCCAGCAGTAAACCGGGGGCGGAGTATGGCTACACCTTC.

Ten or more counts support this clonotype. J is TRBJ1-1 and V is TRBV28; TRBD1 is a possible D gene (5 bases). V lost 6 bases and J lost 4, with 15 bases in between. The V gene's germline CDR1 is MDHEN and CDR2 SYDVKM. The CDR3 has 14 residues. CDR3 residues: CASRRDPLSTEAFF. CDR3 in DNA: TGTGCCAGCAGGCGGGACCCCTTGAGCACTGAAGCTTTCTTT.

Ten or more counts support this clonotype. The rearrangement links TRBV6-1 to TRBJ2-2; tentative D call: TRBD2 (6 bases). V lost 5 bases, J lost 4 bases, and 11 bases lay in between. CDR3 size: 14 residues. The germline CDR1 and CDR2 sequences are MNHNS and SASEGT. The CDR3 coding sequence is TGTGCCAGCAGTTTGGAGGGGCCCACCGGGGAGCTGTTTTTT. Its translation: CASSLEGPTGELFF.

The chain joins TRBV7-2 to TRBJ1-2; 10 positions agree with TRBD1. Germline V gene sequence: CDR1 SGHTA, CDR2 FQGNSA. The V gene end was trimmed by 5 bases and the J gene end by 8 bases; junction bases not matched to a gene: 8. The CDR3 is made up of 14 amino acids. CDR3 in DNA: TGTGCCAGCAGCGTAAGACAGGGGGCTGAAGGCTACACCTTC. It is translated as CASSVRQGAEGYTF.

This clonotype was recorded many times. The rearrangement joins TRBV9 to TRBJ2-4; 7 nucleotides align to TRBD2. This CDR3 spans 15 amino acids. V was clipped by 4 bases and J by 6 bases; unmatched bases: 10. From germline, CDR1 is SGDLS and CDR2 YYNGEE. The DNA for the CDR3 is TGTGCCAGCAGCCCCGGACTAGGGCCCGGAAACATTCAGTACTTC. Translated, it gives CASSPGLGPGNIQYF.

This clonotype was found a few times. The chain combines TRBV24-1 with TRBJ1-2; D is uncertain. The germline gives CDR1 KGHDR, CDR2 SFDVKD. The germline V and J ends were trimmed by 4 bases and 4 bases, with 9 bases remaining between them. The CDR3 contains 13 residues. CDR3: CATSDQDFYGYTF. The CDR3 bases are TGTGCCACCAGTGACCAGGATTTCTATGGCTACACCTTC.

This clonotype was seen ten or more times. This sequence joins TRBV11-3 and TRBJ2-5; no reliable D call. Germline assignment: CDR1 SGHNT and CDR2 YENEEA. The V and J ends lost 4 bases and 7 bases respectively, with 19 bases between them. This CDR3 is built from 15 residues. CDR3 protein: CASSSFGGPYVTQYF. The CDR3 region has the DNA TGTGCCAGCAGCTCCTTTGGTGGACCGTATGTGACCCAGTACTTC.

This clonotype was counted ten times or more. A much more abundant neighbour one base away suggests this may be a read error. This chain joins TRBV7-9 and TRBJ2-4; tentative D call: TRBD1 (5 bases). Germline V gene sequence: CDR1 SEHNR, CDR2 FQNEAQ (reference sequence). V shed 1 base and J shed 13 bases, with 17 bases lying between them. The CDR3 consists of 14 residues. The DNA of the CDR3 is TGTGCCAGCAGCTTAGGGGTAGTCAGGGATGAGCAGTACTTC. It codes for CASSLGVVRDEQYF. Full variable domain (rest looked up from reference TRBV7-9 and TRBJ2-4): DTGVSQNPRHKITKRGQNVTFRCDPISEHNRLYWYRQTLGQGPEFLTYFQNEAQLEKSRLLSDRFSAERPKGSFSTLEIQRTEQGDSAMYLCASSLGVVRDEQYFGAGTRLSVL.

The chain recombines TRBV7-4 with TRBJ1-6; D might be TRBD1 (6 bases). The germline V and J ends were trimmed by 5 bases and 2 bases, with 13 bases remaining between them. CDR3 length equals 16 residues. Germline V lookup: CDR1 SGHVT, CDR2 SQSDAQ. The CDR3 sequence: CASSQTRDTYNSPLHF. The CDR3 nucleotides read TGTGCCAGCAGCCAAACCCGGGACACCTATAATTCACCCCTCCACTTT.

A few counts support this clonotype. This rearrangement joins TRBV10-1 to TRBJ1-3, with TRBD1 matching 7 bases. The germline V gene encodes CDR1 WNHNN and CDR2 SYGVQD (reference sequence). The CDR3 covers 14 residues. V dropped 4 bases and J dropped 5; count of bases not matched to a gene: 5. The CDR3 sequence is CASSVGTARNTIYF. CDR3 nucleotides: TGCGCCAGCAGTGTCGGGACAGCAAGAAACACCATATATTTT.

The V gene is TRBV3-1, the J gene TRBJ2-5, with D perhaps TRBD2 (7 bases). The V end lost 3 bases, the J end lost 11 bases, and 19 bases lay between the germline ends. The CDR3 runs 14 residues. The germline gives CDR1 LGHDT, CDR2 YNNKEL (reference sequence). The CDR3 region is CASSQGGGSDTQYF. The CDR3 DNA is TGTGCCAGCAGCCAGGGCGGGGGCTCCGATACGCAGTACTTC.

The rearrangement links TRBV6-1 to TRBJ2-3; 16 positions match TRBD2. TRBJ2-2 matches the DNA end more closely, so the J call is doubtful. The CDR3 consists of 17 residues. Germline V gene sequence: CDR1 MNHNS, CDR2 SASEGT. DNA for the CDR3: TGTGCCAGCGGGACTAGCGGGAGGGTCTGGGGTACCGGGGAGCTGTTTTTT. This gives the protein CASGTSGRVWGTGELFF.

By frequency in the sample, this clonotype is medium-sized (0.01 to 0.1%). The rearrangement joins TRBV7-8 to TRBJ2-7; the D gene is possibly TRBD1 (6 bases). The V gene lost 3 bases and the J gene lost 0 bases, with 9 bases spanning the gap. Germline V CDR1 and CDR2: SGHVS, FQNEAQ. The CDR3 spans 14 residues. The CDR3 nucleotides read TGTGCCAGCAGCTTCGACAGGAACTCCTACGAGCAGTACTTC. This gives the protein CASSFDRNSYEQYF.

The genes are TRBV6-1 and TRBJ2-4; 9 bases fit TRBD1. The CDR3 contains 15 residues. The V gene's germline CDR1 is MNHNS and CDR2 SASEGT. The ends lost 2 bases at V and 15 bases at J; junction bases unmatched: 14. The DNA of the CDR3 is TGTGCCAGCAGTGAACGGACAGGGGAAGGCGGGGAGCTGTACTTC. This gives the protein CASSERTGEGGELYF.

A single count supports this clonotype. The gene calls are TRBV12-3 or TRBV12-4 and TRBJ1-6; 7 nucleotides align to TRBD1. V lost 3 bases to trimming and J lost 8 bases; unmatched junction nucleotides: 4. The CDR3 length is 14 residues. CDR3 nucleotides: TGTGCCAGCAGTTTCGAAGACAGGGATTCACCCCTCCACTTT. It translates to CASSFEDRDSPLHF.

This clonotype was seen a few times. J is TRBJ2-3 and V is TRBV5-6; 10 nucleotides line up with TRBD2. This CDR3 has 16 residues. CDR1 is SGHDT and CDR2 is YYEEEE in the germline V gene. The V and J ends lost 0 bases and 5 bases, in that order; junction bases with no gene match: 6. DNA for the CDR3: TGTGCCAGCAGCTTGGGACTAGCGGGCGGCCTAGATACGCAGTATTTT. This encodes CASSLGLAGGLDTQYF.

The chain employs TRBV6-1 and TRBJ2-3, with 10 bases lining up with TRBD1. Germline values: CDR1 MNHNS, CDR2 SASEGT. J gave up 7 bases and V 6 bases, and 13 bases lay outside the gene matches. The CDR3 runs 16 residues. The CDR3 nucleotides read TGTGCCAGCAGCGGTTTACCGGGACAGGGGATGAATACGCAGTATTTT. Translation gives CASSGLPGQGMNTQYF.

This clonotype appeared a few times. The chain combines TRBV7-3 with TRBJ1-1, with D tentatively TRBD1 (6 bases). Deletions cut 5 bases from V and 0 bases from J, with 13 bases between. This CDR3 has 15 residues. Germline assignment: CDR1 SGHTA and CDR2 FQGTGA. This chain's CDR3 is CASSHTGGLNTEAFF. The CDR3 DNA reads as TGTGCCAGCAGCCACACCGGGGGGCTGAACACTGAAGCTTTCTTT.

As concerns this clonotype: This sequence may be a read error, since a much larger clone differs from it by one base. CDR3 region: CASSKQWGNEQYF. The CDR3 DNA sequence: TGTGCCAGTAGTAAGCAATGGGGCAATGAGCAGTACTTC. This chain connects TRBV19 to TRBJ2-1; possibly TRBD1 for D (5 bases). The DNA end is more similar to TRBJ2-7, so the J call may be wrong. Germline V gene data show CDR1 as LNHDA and CDR2 as SQIVND (reference sequence). This CDR3 has 13 amino acids.

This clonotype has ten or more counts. CDR3 nucleotides: TGTGCCACCAGTGATTTTCGGGGAACCTACAATGAGCAGTTCTTC. Translated: CATSDFRGTYNEQFF. The chain joins TRBV24-1 to TRBJ2-1; a possible D gene is TRBD2 (5 bases). CDR1 is KGHDR, CDR2 SFDVKD, per germline. V was shortened by 1 base and J by 2 bases, with 8 bases between the two germline ends. The CDR3 is 15 amino acids.

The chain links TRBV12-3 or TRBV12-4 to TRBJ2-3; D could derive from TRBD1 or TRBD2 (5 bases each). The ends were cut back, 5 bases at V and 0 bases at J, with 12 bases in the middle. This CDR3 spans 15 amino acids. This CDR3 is CASSRDGTSTDTQYF. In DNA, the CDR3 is TGTGCCAGCAGTCGGGACGGAACTAGCACAGATACGCAGTATTTT.

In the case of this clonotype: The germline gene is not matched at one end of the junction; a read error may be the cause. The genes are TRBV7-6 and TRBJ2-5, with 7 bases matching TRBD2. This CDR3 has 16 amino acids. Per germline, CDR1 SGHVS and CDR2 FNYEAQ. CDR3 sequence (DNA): TGTGCTAGCAGCTTAGGATCGGGACTACTTTTGGAGACCCAGTACTTC. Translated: CASSLGSGLLLETQYF.

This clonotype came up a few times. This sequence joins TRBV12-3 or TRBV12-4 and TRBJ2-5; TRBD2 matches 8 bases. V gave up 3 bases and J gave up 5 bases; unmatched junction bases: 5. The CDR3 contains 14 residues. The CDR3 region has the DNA TGTGCCAGCAGTTTGGGGCGGGGGGCTGAGACCCAGTACTTC. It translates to CASSLGRGAETQYF.

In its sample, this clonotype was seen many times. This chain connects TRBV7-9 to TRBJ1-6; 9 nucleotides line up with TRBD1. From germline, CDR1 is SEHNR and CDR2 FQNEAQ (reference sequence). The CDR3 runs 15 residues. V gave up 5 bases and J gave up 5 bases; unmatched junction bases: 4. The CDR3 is CASSAQGADNSPLHF. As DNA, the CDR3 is TGTGCCAGCAGCGCACAGGGGGCGGATAATTCACCCCTCCACTTT.